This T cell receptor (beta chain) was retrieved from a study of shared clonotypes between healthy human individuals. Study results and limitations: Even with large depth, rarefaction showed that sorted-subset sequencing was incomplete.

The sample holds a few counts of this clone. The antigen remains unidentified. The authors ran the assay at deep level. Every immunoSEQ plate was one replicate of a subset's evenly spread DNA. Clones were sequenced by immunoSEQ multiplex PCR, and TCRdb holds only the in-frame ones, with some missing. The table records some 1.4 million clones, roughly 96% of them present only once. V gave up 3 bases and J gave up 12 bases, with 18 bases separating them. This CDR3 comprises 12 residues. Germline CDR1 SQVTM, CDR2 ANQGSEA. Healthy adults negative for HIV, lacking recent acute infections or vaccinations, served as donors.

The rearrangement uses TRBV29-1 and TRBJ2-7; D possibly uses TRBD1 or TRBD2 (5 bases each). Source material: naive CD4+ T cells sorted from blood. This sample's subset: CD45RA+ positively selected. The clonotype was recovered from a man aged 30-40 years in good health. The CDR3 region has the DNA TGCAGCGTTGAGGGCCCCTGGGGGAGCTTGTACTTC. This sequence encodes CSVEGPWGSLYF.